The clone carrying this T cell receptor beta chain was observed a few times. Its matching antigen is unknown. Treatment reported: approximately 9-day PBMC culture with coronavirus spike peptide pools or control peptides (ViraFEST assay). Prior to the COVID-19 pandemic (2011-2018), the unexposed donor's CD4+ T cells were collected. The entry originates in a study of vaccination and CD4 T cells after COVID-19. Background on the study: A median of approximately 75 days (range 14 to 241) separated dose two from the taking of post-vaccine samples. In the control cultures, a CEFX pool, an HIV-1 Nef pool, or no peptide was supplied. Cells received overlapping spike peptides from SARS-CoV-2, HCoV-NL63, HCoV-OC43 and HCoV-229E as stimulation. Findings of the study overall: Looking at convalescent patients, a median about 86% of reactive clones were present only post-vaccination.

Trimming removed 4 bases at V and 7 bases at J, with 11 bases between. The germline CDR1 and CDR2 sequences are DFQATT and SNEGSKA (reference sequence). This CDR3 spans 12 amino acids. CD4+ T cells that had been cultured provided DNA sequenced with the Oncomine TCR Beta short-read assay. It was cultured CD4+ T cells from which genomic DNA was extracted. TCRdb re-called the PCR reads with MiXCR, one entry per CDR3 protein. The data contain thousands of distinct CDR3 sequences, about 28% of them singletons. The chain carries TRBV20-1 and TRBJ2-1, with D possibly being TRBD2 (6 bases). This receptor was taken from a human donor in good health. Material for sequencing was CD4+ T cells from blood, cultured in vitro. Here the CDR3 reads CSAILRGNEQFF. CDR3 coding DNA: TGCAGTGCTATCTTACGGGGGAATGAGCAGTTCTTC.